This TCR beta chain was identified in a study of CD8+ T cells in alopecia areata. Study background: Patients took tofacitinib for 6 to 18 months, followed by 6 drug-free months.

RNA was isolated and reverse transcribed to cDNA, the sequencing template. Sequencing used immunoSEQ multiplex PCR; TCRdb keeps in-frame clones, though not all of them. The repertoire includes around 160,000 clones, approximately 50% of them detected once, and more than 6.5% sits in the top ten. The CDR3 sequence is 13 residues long. Germline CDR1 is SEHNR and CDR2 is FQNEAQ (reference sequence). V gave up 1 base and J gave up 6 bases, with 7 bases separating them. This clone appeared a few times. What it binds is not known. Findings of the study overall: Between patients, shared TCR sequences were less clear than in mice. This was possibly due in part to HLA diversity in the patient population.

This receptor was taken from a human donor with alopecia areata. Sequenced input: CD4+ T cells sorted from blood. The chain uses TRBV7-9 and TRBJ2-1; D ambiguous. CDR3 loop: CASSLDIGNEQFF. The CDR3 nucleotides are TGTGCCAGCAGCTTAGATATTGGCAATGAGCAGTTCTTC.